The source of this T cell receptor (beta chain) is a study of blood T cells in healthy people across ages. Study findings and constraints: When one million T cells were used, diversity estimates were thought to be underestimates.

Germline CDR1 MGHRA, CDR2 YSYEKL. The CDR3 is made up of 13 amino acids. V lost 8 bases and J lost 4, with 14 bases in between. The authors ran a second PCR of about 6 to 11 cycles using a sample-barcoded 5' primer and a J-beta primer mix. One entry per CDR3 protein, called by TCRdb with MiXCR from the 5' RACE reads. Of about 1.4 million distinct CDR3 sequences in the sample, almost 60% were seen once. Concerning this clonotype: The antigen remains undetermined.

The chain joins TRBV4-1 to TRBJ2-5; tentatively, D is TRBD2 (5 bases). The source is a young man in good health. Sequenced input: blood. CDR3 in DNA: TGCGCCAGCGGACTTTCGCTAGGAGAGACCCAGTACTTC. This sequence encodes CASGLSLGETQYF.